These 20 T cell receptor beta chains share one sample of origin, sequenced in a study of OX40 agonist ivuxolimab in advanced cancers. Clones were sequenced by immunoSEQ multiplex PCR, and TCRdb holds only the in-frame ones, with some missing. The sample yields about 35,000 clones, approximately 80% seen once. The specimen comprised CD4+ or CD8+ T cells sorted from blood, sampled in a trial of the OX40 agonist ivuxolimab. The receptors were gathered from an adult with an advanced solid tumor such as melanoma, head and neck, liver or kidney cancer.

This clone was picked up a small number of times. The genes are TRBV11-3 and TRBJ2-1; tentative D call: TRBD1 (5 bases). V was shortened by 7 bases and J by 9 bases, with 22 bases between the two germline ends. Per the germline V gene, CDR1 is SGHNT and CDR2 is YENEEA. The CDR3 totals 15 residues. The CDR3 bases are TGTGCCAGCAAGCTTACCCTCGCAGGGCAAGGTGAGCAGTTCTTC. It yields the protein CASKLTLAGQGEQFF.

This sequence joins TRBV5-6 and TRBJ2-7, with D tentatively TRBD1 (7 bases). Germline V gives CDR1 SGHDT, CDR2 YYEEEE. The CDR3 sequence is 14 residues long. V was trimmed by 3 bases and J by 7 bases, leaving 17 bases between them. The chain's CDR3 is CASSWGDSLDEQYF. CDR3 nucleotide sequence: TGTGCCAGCAGCTGGGGGGACAGTCTTGATGAGCAGTACTTC.

This sequence joins TRBV28 and TRBJ1-3, with unresolved D. This CDR3 spans 13 amino acids. Germline V lookup: CDR1 MDHEN, CDR2 SYDVKM. V lost 5 bases and J lost 7, with 12 bases in between. The CDR3 spells CASSEAPGNTIYF. CDR3 sequence (DNA): TGTGCCAGCAGTGAGGCCCCGGGGAACACCATATATTTT.

As DNA, the CDR3 is TGTGCCAGCAGCTTCTTACGATACGAGCAGTACTTC. Translated, it gives CASSFLRYEQYF. This chain uses TRBV13 with TRBJ2-7; D gene unclear. The CDR3 extends over 12 amino acids. Germline V gene sequence: CDR1 PRHDT, CDR2 FYEKMQ (reference sequence). Trimming left V 3 bases short and J 4 bases short, with 7 bases between.

The sample holds a few counts of this clone. The chain is built from TRBV11-3 and TRBJ2-7; D is unclear. The CDR3 is made up of 13 amino acids. V was shortened by 6 bases and J by 7 bases, with 16 bases between the two germline ends. Germline V gives CDR1 SGHNT, CDR2 YENEEA. CDR3 coding DNA: TGTGCCAGCAGTCTCCTCCAGGAAGGTGAGCAGTACTTC. Its translation: CASSLLQEGEQYF.

The chain couples TRBV7-8 to TRBJ2-7; D perhaps matches TRBD2 (6 bases). There are 12 residues in the CDR3. Trimming removed 7 bases at V and 6 bases at J, with 13 bases between. Germline loops: CDR1 SGHVS, CDR2 FQNEAQ. Here the CDR3 DNA reads TGTGCCAGCACCTTGGGGACTGGCGAGCAGTACTTC. It translates to CASTLGTGEQYF.

CDR3 DNA: TGTGCCAGCAGTTACTCAGGACCGGTCCTCAATGAGCAGTTCTTC. Its protein is CASSYSGPVLNEQFF. The chain carries TRBV6-6 and TRBJ2-1; D gene unclear. Deletions cut 0 bases from V and 6 bases from J, with 12 bases between. This CDR3 comprises 15 residues. From germline, CDR1 is MNHNY and CDR2 SVGAGI (reference sequence).

V usage is TRBV10-1 and J usage is TRBJ2-2; TRBD2 is a possible D gene (6 bases). The CDR3 runs 11 residues. The V end was cut by 10 bases, the J end by 6 bases, with 9 bases between. Looked up from germline, CDR1 is WNHNN and CDR2 is SYGVQD (reference sequence). For the CDR3, the DNA is TGCGCCACAGGACTACCCGGGGAGCTGTTTTTT. This sequence encodes CATGLPGELFF.

The J gene is TRBJ2-7, the V gene TRBV28, with TRBD1 matching over 10 bases. CDR3 size: 14 residues. Trimming took 5 bases from V and 5 from J; bases not matched to a gene: 6. Germline V gene data show CDR1 as MDHEN and CDR2 as SYDVKM. Written as DNA, the CDR3 is TGTGCCAGCAGTCGAGGGGACAGGGGCCACGAGCAGTACTTC. It is translated as CASSRGDRGHEQYF.

The CDR3 region has the DNA TGTGCCACCTCCCCCGGGACAGGGAAGCAGCCCCAGCATTTT. It translates to CATSPGTGKQPQHF. This chain uses TRBV27 with TRBJ1-5, with 9 bases matching TRBD1. The CDR3 is 14 amino acids. Germline lookup yields CDR1 MNHEY and CDR2 SMNVEV (reference sequence). With V trimmed by 10 bases and J by 7 bases, 11 bases remained unmatched.

The chain has TRBV19 and TRBJ1-1, with D maybe TRBD1 (5 bases). Per the germline V gene, CDR1 is LNHDA and CDR2 is SQIVND (reference sequence). This CDR3 has 13 residues. Trimming took off 5 bases at V and 1 base at J, with 8 bases between the two ends. CDR3 coding DNA: TGTGCCAGTAGTCCGGGGGGGAACACTGAAGCTTTCTTT. This encodes CASSPGGNTEAFF.

The V call is TRBV7-9, the J call TRBJ2-1; 9 bases agree with TRBD1. The CDR3 sequence is 15 residues long. The V and J ends lost 5 bases and 7 bases, in that order; junction bases with no gene match: 9. Germline V lookup: CDR1 SEHNR, CDR2 FQNEAQ (reference sequence). The CDR3 DNA sequence: TGTGCCAGCAGCCCGAGAACAGGGGGCATTAATGAGCAGTTCTTC. Its protein product is CASSPRTGGINEQFF.

The chain links TRBV28 to TRBJ2-3; 9 bases agree with TRBD2. This CDR3 comprises 15 residues. CDR1 and CDR2 from the germline V gene are MDHEN and SYDVKM. V lost 5 bases to trimming and J lost 5 bases; unmatched junction nucleotides: 8. In DNA, the CDR3 is TGTGCCAGCAGTGGGCGGGAGGGCCTGGGAGATACGCAGTATTTT. This encodes CASSGREGLGDTQYF.

The chain links TRBV1 to TRBJ1-1; TRBD1, the table's D call, was not compared with the DNA. TRBV1 is a pseudogene segment. The CDR3 runs 11 residues. This chain's CDR3 is CTSIGAVEAFF. Written as DNA, the CDR3 is TGCACCAGCATAGGGGCTGTTGAAGCTTTCTTT.

The rearrangement joins TRBV15 to TRBJ1-2, with D perhaps matching TRBD1 (5 bases). CDR3 length: 17 amino acids. V gave up 0 bases and J gave up 2 bases, with 16 bases separating them. Per germline, CDR1 LNHNV and CDR2 YYDKDF (reference sequence). In DNA form, the CDR3 reads TGTGCCACCAGCAGAGATCAGATGGGGGACGGGAACTATGGCTACACCTTC. This codes for CATSRDQMGDGNYGYTF.

The V gene is TRBV5-4, the J gene TRBJ2-2; 10 nucleotides line up with TRBD1. The V segment lost 5 bases and the J segment 3 bases; nucleotides outside the gene matches: 7. From germline, CDR1 is SGHNT and CDR2 YYREEE (reference sequence). This CDR3 spans 16 amino acids. CDR3 region: CASSRTGGEDTGELFF. The CDR3 nucleotides read TGTGCCAGCAGTAGGACAGGGGGAGAGGACACCGGGGAGCTGTTTTTT.

There are a few counts of this clone. The chain links TRBV4-2 to TRBJ2-3; 8 bases match TRBD2. Trimming removed 0 bases from V and 5 bases from J; junction bases left unmatched: 13. Germline CDR1 is LGHNA and CDR2 is YNFKEQ. The CDR3 has 18 residues. CDR3 nucleotide sequence: TGTGCCAGCAGCCAAGAAGGTGTCGGGGGGGCACTGGTAGATACGCAGTATTTT. It translates to CASSQEGVGGALVDTQYF.

This sequence joins TRBV12-5 and TRBJ2-3; D remains unclear. Germline V CDR1 and CDR2: LGHNT, FRNRAP. V was pared by 3 bases and J by 0 bases, with 10 bases between. This CDR3 has 15 amino acids. The CDR3 DNA reads TGTGCTAGTGGTTTCAGCCCCGATAGCACAGATACGCAGTATTTT. As protein: CASGFSPDSTDTQYF.

This chain uses TRBV5-6 with TRBJ1-2; D gene uncertain. The CDR3 covers 14 residues. The V end was cut by 2 bases, the J end by 8 bases, with 16 bases between. Germline V gives CDR1 SGHDT, CDR2 YYEEEE. The CDR3 loop is CASSFGRRMWGYTF. The CDR3 DNA reads as TGTGCCAGCAGCTTTGGGAGACGGATGTGGGGCTACACCTTC.

This clone is labeled as medium-sized. The chain links TRBV10-3 to TRBJ2-7; D is unresolved. This CDR3 has 13 residues. CDR1 and CDR2 (germline): ENHRY, SYGVKD. V was shortened by 6 bases and J by 3 bases, with 12 bases between the two germline ends. The CDR3 protein is CAISATEDYEQYF. CDR3 DNA: TGTGCCATCAGCGCTACAGAGGACTACGAGCAGTACTTC.